The 12 T cell receptor beta chains below come from one sample, sequenced in a study of patients and donors after allogeneic stem cell transplantation. TCRdb analysed the RT-PCR reads with MiXCR anew, one entry per CDR3 protein. Of 80,000 to 90,000 distinct CDR3 sequences in the sample, roughly 50% were seen once. Material for sequencing was blood, either unsorted or a sorted T cell fraction (not recorded which). The receptor set was obtained from a human donor who was either an allogeneic HSCT recipient or a stem cell or donor lymphocyte infusion donor (not recorded which). It is not recorded whose cells these are; they may come from a transplant donor.

This rearrangement joins TRBV12-3 or TRBV12-4 to TRBJ2-7; perhaps D is TRBD1 or TRBD2 (5 bases each). The CDR3 is made up of 15 amino acids. The V end lost 2 bases, the J end lost 6 bases, and 17 bases lay between the germline ends. CDR3 bases: TGTGCCAGCAGTTTAACCGAGACAGTGGGAGCCGAGCAGTACTTC. This translates into CASSLTETVGAEQYF.

This clonotype came up a few times. V usage is TRBV27 and J usage is TRBJ1-5; 8 bases map to TRBD1. This CDR3 contains 20 residues. The germline V gene encodes CDR1 MNHEY and CDR2 SMNVEV (reference sequence). V dropped 7 bases and J dropped 0; count of bases not matched to a gene: 20. Written as DNA, the CDR3 is TGTGCCAGCAAAGACCCGGGAACGCGGACAGGGAACTATAGCAATCAGCCCCAGCATTTT. This translates into CASKDPGTRTGNYSNQPQHF.

In its sample, this clonotype was seen many times. V gene TRBV7-9 combines with J gene TRBJ1-3, with TRBD1 as a possible D gene (6 bases). The CDR3 loop spans 14 amino acids. Germline V gene lookup returns CDR1 SEHNR and CDR2 FQNEAQ (reference sequence). Trimming pared 0 bases from V and 4 bases from J, leaving 7 bases between. CDR3 in amino acids: CASSLAGTGNTIYF. The CDR3 DNA reads as TGTGCCAGCAGCTTAGCGGGGACAGGAAACACCATATATTTT.

This chain connects TRBV24-1 to TRBJ1-2, with a possible D match to TRBD1 (5 bases). The germline V gene encodes CDR1 KGHDR and CDR2 SFDVKD. The CDR3 is 11 amino acids. The V end lost 9 bases, the J end lost 5 bases, and 9 bases lay between the germline ends. CDR3 nucleotides: TGTGCCACCCAAGGGACGTATGGCTACACCTTC. It specifies CATQGTYGYTF.

This clonotype was counted once. The V call is TRBV27, the J call TRBJ2-7; unclear D gene. V was cut by 3 bases and J by 1 base, with 13 bases left in between. Germline V gene data show CDR1 as MNHEY and CDR2 as SMNVEV (reference sequence). The CDR3 sequence is 15 residues long. The DNA of the CDR3 is TGTGCCAGCAGTTTGTTTGGGCCTTTTTCCTACGAGCAGTACTTC. It codes for CASSLFGPFSYEQYF.

This clonotype has just a few counts. V and J are TRBV15 and TRBJ1-5, with D unresolved. Germline V gene data show CDR1 as LNHNV and CDR2 as YYDKDF (reference sequence). The V end lost 4 bases, the J end lost 7 bases, and 20 bases lay between the germline ends. This CDR3 region has 16 residues. The CDR3 is CATSTTTLRGDQPQHF. The CDR3 coding sequence is TGTGCCACCAGCACCACTACACTACGAGGAGACCAGCCCCAGCATTTT.

The rearrangement links TRBV5-8 to TRBJ2-2; a weak D match, TRBD2 (5 bases). Germline CDR1 is SGHTS and CDR2 is YDEGEE. V lost 4 bases and J lost 5, with 18 bases in between. The CDR3 runs 16 residues. The CDR3 DNA is TGTGCCAGCAGCCCCGGGGTGGCAGGAGGAACCGGGGAGCTGTTTTTT. It codes for CASSPGVAGGTGELFF. Looking up the rest from reference TRBV5-8 and TRBJ2-2 gives the full variable domain: EAGVTQSPTHLIKTRGQQATLRCSPISGHTSVYWYQQALGLGLQFLLWYDEGEERNRGNFPPRFSGRQFPNYSSELNVNALELEDSALYLCASSPGVAGGTGELFFGEGSRLTVL.

This clonotype was seen a few times. This chain joins TRBV20-1 and TRBJ1-1; D not resolved. CDR3 size: 13 residues. In germline, CDR1 is DFQATT, CDR2 SNEGSKA (reference sequence). V dropped 2 bases and J dropped 5 bases, with 12 bases sitting between them. The CDR3 DNA is TGCAGTGCTAGACGGGGAGTCGAAACTGAAGCTTTCTTT. Translated, it gives CSARRGVETEAFF.

This clonotype occurred a few times. The J gene is TRBJ1-2, the V gene TRBV5-5; maybe TRBD1 (5 bases). This CDR3 is 14 amino acids long. Germline CDR1 and CDR2: SGHKS and YYEKEE (reference sequence). Trimming took off 0 bases at V and 4 bases at J, with 10 bases between the two ends. CDR3 residues: CASSLDDRLYGYTF. DNA of the CDR3: TGTGCCAGCAGCTTGGATGACAGACTCTATGGCTACACCTTC.

The chain has TRBV7-8 and TRBJ1-4, with D possibly matching TRBD1 (5 bases). The V and J ends lost 5 bases and 8 bases respectively, with 18 bases between them. The CDR3 consists of 15 residues. Germline lookup yields CDR1 SGHVS and CDR2 FQNEAQ. The CDR3 here is CASSRDRLGEEKLFF. The DNA of the CDR3 is TGTGCCAGCAGCCGGGACCGGCTAGGGGAGGAAAAACTGTTTTTT.

The chain combines TRBV14 with TRBJ1-2, with a possible D match to TRBD1 (5 bases). The germline V and J ends were trimmed by 4 bases and 0 bases, with 15 bases remaining between them. Germline V gene sequence: CDR1 SGHDN, CDR2 FVKESK. The CDR3 is 16 residues long. CDR3 residues: CASSLSGGTSNYGYTF. The CDR3 bases are TGTGCCAGCAGCCTCTCCGGCGGGACCTCTAACTATGGCTACACCTTC.

This clonotype was found a few times. The chain uses TRBV20-1 and TRBJ1-5; 7 bases match TRBD1. V lost 3 bases and J lost 0; bases outside the gene matches: 5. Germline assignment: CDR1 DFQATT and CDR2 SNEGSKA (reference sequence). The CDR3 extends over 15 amino acids. CDR3 loop: CSASDRAYSNQPQHF. In DNA form, the CDR3 reads TGCAGTGCTAGCGACAGGGCGTATAGCAATCAGCCCCAGCATTTT.